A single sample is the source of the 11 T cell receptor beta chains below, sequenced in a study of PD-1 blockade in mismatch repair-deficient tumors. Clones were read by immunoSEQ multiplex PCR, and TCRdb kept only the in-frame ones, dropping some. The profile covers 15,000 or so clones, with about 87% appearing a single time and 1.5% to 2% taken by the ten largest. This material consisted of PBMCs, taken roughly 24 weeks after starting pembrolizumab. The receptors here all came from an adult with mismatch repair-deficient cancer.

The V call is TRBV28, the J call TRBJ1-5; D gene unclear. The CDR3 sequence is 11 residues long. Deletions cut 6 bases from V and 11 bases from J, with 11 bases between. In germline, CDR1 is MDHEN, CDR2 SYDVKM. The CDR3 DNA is TGTGCCAGCAGGTCCCCCGAGTCCCAGCATTTT. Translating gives CASRSPESQHF.

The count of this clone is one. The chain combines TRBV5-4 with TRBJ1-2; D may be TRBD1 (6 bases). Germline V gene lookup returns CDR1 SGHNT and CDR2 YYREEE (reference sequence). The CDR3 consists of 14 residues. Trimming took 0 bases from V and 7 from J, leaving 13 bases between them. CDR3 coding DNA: TGTGCCAGCAGCTTGGGCCCAGGGGTATCTGGCTACACCTTC. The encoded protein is CASSLGPGVSGYTF.

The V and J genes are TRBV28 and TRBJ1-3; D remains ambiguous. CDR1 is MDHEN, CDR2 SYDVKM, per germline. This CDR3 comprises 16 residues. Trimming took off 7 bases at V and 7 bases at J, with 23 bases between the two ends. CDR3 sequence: CASTLSPTSIGNTIYF. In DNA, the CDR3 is TGTGCCAGCACCCTTTCCCCGACAAGTATCGGTAACACCATATATTTT.

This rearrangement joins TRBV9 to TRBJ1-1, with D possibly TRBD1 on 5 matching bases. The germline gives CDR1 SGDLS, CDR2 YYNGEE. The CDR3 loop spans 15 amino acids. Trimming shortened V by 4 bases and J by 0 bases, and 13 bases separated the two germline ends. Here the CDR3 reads CASSITTEMNTEAFF. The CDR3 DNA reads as TGTGCCAGCAGCATTACGACAGAGATGAACACTGAAGCTTTCTTT.

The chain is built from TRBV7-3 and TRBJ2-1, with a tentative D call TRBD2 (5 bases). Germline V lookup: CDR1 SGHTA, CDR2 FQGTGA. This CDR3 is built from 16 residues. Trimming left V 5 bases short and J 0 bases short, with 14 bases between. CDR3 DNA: TGTGCCAGCAGCCCCCGGAAAGGGAGCTCCTACAATGAGCAGTTCTTC. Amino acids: CASSPRKGSSYNEQFF.

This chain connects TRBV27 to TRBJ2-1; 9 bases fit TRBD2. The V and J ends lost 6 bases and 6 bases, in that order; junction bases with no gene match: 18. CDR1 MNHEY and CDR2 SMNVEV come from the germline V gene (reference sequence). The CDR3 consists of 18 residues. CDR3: CASRSDKGSLAGLNEQFF. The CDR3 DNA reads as TGTGCCAGCAGGTCAGACAAGGGGAGTCTAGCGGGACTCAATGAGCAGTTCTTC.

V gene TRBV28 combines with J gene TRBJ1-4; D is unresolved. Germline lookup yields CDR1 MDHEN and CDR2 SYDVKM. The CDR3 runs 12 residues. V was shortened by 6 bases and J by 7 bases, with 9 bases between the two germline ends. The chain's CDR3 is CASSQNVEKLFF. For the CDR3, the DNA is TGTGCCAGCAGCCAGAACGTTGAAAAACTGTTTTTT.

As DNA, the CDR3 is TGTGCCAGCAGTTCCCCGGACAGCCGCTATGGCTACACCTTC. Translated: CASSSPDSRYGYTF. This sequence joins TRBV28 and TRBJ1-2; perhaps TRBD1 as D (6 bases). This CDR3 contains 14 residues. Germline loops: CDR1 MDHEN, CDR2 SYDVKM. The V end was cut by 4 bases, the J end by 4 bases, with 13 bases between.

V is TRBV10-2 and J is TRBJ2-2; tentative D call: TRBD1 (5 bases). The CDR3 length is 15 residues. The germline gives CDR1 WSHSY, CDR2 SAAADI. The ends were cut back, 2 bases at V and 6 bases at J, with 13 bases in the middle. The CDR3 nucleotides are TGCGCCAGCAGTGAGACCAGAAAGGGGCCCGGGGAGCTGTTTTTT. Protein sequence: CASSETRKGPGELFF.

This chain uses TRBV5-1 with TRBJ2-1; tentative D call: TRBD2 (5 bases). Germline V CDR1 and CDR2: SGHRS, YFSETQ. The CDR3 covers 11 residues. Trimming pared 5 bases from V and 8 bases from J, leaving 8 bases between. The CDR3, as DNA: TGCGCCAGCAGTACCGGGGATGAGCAGTTCTTC. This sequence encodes CASSTGDEQFF.

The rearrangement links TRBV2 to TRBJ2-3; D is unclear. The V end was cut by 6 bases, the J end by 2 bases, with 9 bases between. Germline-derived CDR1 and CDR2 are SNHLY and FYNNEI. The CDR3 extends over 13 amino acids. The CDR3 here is CASSVLDTDTQYF. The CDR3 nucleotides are TGTGCCAGCAGCGTCCTAGACACAGATACGCAGTATTTT.